Below are 6 T cell receptor beta chains sequenced from a single sample in a study of CD8 T cells in ankylosing spondylitis. Findings and limits, study-wide: Several highly homologous variants made up a TCR beta motif, and this motif appeared characteristic of ankylosing spondylitis blood.

For these receptors, no antigen is known. TCRdb re-called the 5' RACE reads with MiXCR, one entry per CDR3 protein. The repertoire has hundreds of thousands of distinct CDR3 sequences, roughly 27% of them found once; the top ten carry about 0.92%. Sample: blood, either unsorted or a sorted T cell fraction (not recorded which). Every receptor here comes from a male donor with ankylosing spondylitis.

This chain uses TRBV12-3 or TRBV12-4 with TRBJ1-2, with a tentative D call TRBD1 (5 bases). With 3 bases removed from V and 8 bases from J, the gap between germline ends came to 10 bases. The CDR3 runs 12 residues. CDR3 in DNA: TGTGCCAGCAGTTTGGGGGTGAAAGGCTACACCTTC. Amino acids: CASSLGVKGYTF.

V is TRBV5-1 and J is TRBJ2-1; TRBD1 might be the D (5 bases). The CDR3 has 15 amino acids. Germline lookup yields CDR1 SGHRS and CDR2 YFSETQ. V shed 4 bases and J shed 1 base, with 12 bases lying between them. In DNA form, the CDR3 reads TGCGCCAGCAGCCATACCGACAGTTCCTACAATGAGCAGTTCTTC. Its translation is CASSHTDSSYNEQFF.

This clonotype was counted between two and nine times. The chain carries TRBV5-1 and TRBJ1-1; TRBD1 matches 11 bases. There are 17 residues in the CDR3. In germline, CDR1 is SGHRS, CDR2 YFSETQ. V lost 1 base, J lost 4 bases, and 9 bases stayed unmatched. The chain's CDR3 is CASSLPRDRGWVTEAFF. The DNA for the CDR3 is TGCGCCAGCAGCTTGCCCCGGGACAGGGGGTGGGTCACTGAAGCTTTCTTT.

This clonotype showed up just a few times. This chain links TRBV10-3 with TRBJ2-7, with no clear D. Trimming pared 5 bases from V and 4 bases from J, leaving 12 bases between. The CDR3 consists of 13 residues. Germline V gives CDR1 ENHRY, CDR2 SYGVKD. The CDR3 is CAISPGFLYEQYF. CDR3 sequence (DNA): TGTGCCATCAGTCCGGGTTTCTTGTACGAGCAGTACTTC.

This clonotype has at least ten counts. V usage is TRBV6-1 and J usage is TRBJ1-5; D may be TRBD1 (6 bases). Germline CDR1 reads MNHNS; CDR2 reads SASEGT. Trimming shortened V by 5 bases and J by 4 bases, and 24 bases separated the two germline ends. The CDR3 runs 18 residues. CDR3 nucleotides: TGTGCCAGCAGTCCGTGGGGAGCTGGGGGCCTTAATAATCAGCCCCAGCATTTT. This encodes CASSPWGAGGLNNQPQHF.

The V call is TRBV2, the J call TRBJ2-6; no definite D call. Germline V CDR1 and CDR2: SNHLY, FYNNEI. V lost 9 bases to trimming and J lost 3 bases, with 12 bases between them. There are 14 residues in the CDR3. The CDR3 DNA reads as TGTGCCAGTGCCCCGTTGTTTGGGGCCAACGTCCTGACTTTC. This sequence encodes CASAPLFGANVLTF.